The clone carrying this T cell receptor (beta chain) was detected once. Its antigen is not known. V dropped 4 bases and J dropped 1 base, with 11 bases sitting between them. Germline values: CDR1 SGHRS, CDR2 YFSETQ. This CDR3 is 14 amino acids long. Only in-frame clones appear in the TCRdb table, and some are missing; sequencing was by immunoSEQ multiplex PCR. The table shows tens of thousands of clones, with around 93% occurring only once. This sample was included in a study of T cells after posttransplantation cyclophosphamide. Study-wide results and limits: Blood and skin or GI T cell repertoires showed limited TRB overlap. TRB clonality was highly associated with recipient CMV seropositivity and reactivation. Donor CD8+ memory clones often dominated recipient blood repertoires at later times.

The source of this sequence is a woman in her 30s in good health and a related stem cell transplant donor. The gene calls are TRBV5-1 and TRBJ1-1, with a possible D match to TRBD1 (5 bases). Sequenced: PBMCs. The CDR3 region is CASSQLQENTEAFF. The CDR3, as DNA: TGCGCCAGCAGCCAGTTACAGGAGAACACTGAAGCTTTCTTT.